Here is one T cell receptor beta chain with its context. These data belong to a study of blood T cell repertoires in COVID-19. Trimming removed 2 bases from V and 3 bases from J, with 14 bases in between. The CDR3 length is 15 residues. Germline V CDR1 and CDR2: SGDLS, YYNGEE. Individuals aged roughly 18 to 95 years were recruited from 24 US areas. Original analysis: It was from reference gene primer amplification that nucleated cell counts were estimated. The repertoire was sequenced with immunoSEQ multiplex PCR; TCRdb's copy has only in-frame clones and lacks some. V and J calls and clone size are copied from that table; D and trimming were computed from the DNA. The table lists about 180,000 clones, about 84% of them singletons.

Sequenced: PBMCs or T cells enriched from blood (not recorded which). The origin of this receptor is a middle-aged woman with acute COVID-19. The J gene is TRBJ2-5, the V gene TRBV9; D is uncertain. The CDR3 region is CASSVNPLREETQYF. DNA of the CDR3: TGTGCCAGCAGCGTTAACCCCCTGCGCGAAGAGACCCAGTACTTC.